This TCR beta chain was captured in a study of T-cell reconstitution after alpha-beta-depleted transplantation in children. The study's findings and limits: Alpha-beta T cells about two months after transplant reportedly derived from several hundred expanded graft clones. Where some patients showed high TCRbeta diversity at day 60, it came from recipient T cells and thymic progenitors that had survived. After one year, T-cell counts and TCRbeta diversity mostly came from new T cells.

This CDR3 is 13 amino acids long. The germline V gene has CDR1 SGHTA and CDR2 FQGNSA. Trimming removed 7 bases from V and 7 bases from J, with 14 bases in between. Details on this clonotype: What it binds is unknown.

Preparation of the TCRbeta library involved a method that used unique molecular identifiers. TCRdb redid the calling of the PCR reads with MiXCR, one entry per CDR3 protein. The sample includes about 980,000 distinct CDR3 sequences, less than 30% of them seen just once. The TCR was taken from a boy under two years old who had a stem cell transplant for SCID, so the T cells may come from the graft donor. Here the sequenced sample was PBMCs, mostly from graft donor cells, taken 360 days after TCRalphabeta/CD19-depleted stem cell transplant. The J gene is TRBJ2-1, the V gene TRBV7-2, with D hard to call. The CDR3 reads CASTYRTPNEQFF. CDR3 sequence (DNA): TGTGCCAGCACATACCGGACCCCTAATGAGCAGTTCTTC.